A selection of T cell receptor beta chains follows, all from one sample in a study of a mutant IDH1 vaccine in newly diagnosed glioma. Using immunoSEQ multiplex PCR, the repertoire was profiled, and TCRdb retains in-frame clones only, with some absent. The sample lists 68,000 or so clones, approximately 79% occurring once. The sample consisted of PBMCs, taken from a glioma patient treated with radiotherapy, temozolomide or both. Source of these receptors: a man aged 45-60 years with glioma. Each CDR3 is given with its conserved first and last residue. Fields, in order: clone size, CDR3 length, J gene, V gene, CDR3 protein. Clone sizes are given selectively: once, few, many, or a class where the clone is expanded.

size: once
length: 15
J: TRBJ1-5
V: TRBV7-2
CDR3: CASSQYRAGNQPQHF

size: .
length: 15
J: TRBJ2-7
V: TRBV5-1
CDR3: CASSRLAENSYEQYF

size: .
length: 13
J: TRBJ1-1
V: TRBV19
CDR3: CASRPDRTAEAFF

size: .
length: 12
J: TRBJ1-2
V: TRBV7-2
CDR3: CASSVQGRGYTF

size: once
length: 16
J: TRBJ2-3
V: TRBV19
CDR3: CASTGLAGASTDTQYF

size: .
length: 15
J: TRBJ2-7
V: TRBV7-2
CDR3: CASSLTRAGNYEQYF

size: .
length: 18
J: TRBJ2-1
V: TRBV5-6
CDR3: CASSLVGTSGGKSNEQFF

size: .
length: 16
J: TRBJ2-3
V: TRBV5-1
CDR3: CASSSSGGARTDTQYF

size: .
length: 15
J: TRBJ1-1
V: TRBV7-3
CDR3: CASSLKPAGDTEAFF

size: .
length: 11
J: TRBJ1-2
V: TRBV6-5
CDR3: CAVEGGYGYTF

size: .
length: 14
J: TRBJ1-5
V: TRBV5-4
CDR3: CASSIGTGDQPQHF

size: few
length: 16
J: TRBJ2-3
V: TRBV18
CDR3: CASSPAGTRGTDTQYF

size: .
length: 15
J: TRBJ1-1
V: TRBV7-2
CDR3: CASSFFRGLNTEAFF

size: .
length: 14
J: TRBJ2-7
V: TRBV15
CDR3: CATSGDRGLGEQYF

size: .
length: 14
J: TRBJ1-2
V: TRBV4-1
CDR3: CASRATRVNYGYTF

size: .
length: 16
J: TRBJ2-1
V: TRBV25-1
CDR3: CASSHTKGSSYNEQFF

size: .
length: 15
J: TRBJ2-5
V: TRBV4-1
CDR3: CASREQGLVGETQYF

size: few
length: 15
J: TRBJ2-3
V: TRBV27
CDR3: CASSPWGEATDTQYF

size: .
length: 12
J: TRBJ2-7
V: TRBV29-1
CDR3: CSVWTGGYEQYF

size: .
length: 15
J: TRBJ1-2
V: TRBV27
CDR3: CASSPAKDGLYGYTF

size: many
length: 19
J: TRBJ2-5
V: TRBV15
CDR3: CATSRDLTGTMVYQETQYF

size: .
length: 15
J: TRBJ2-2
V: TRBV5-5
CDR3: CASSLEDRDTGELFF

size: .
length: 15
J: TRBJ2-4
V: TRBV4-2
CDR3: CASSHRTGGEDIQYF

size: .
length: 13
J: TRBJ2-5
V: TRBV12-5
CDR3: CASGMDTQETQYF

size: .
length: 12
J: TRBJ2-1
V: TRBV2
CDR3: CASSEGYNEQFF

size: .
length: 17
J: TRBJ1-1
V: TRBV5-1
CDR3: CASSSIPTGGLNTEAFF

size: .
length: 16
J: TRBJ2-3
V: TRBV19
CDR3: CASSRSGQGAADTQYF

size: .
length: 19
J: TRBJ2-6
V: TRBV19
CDR3: CASSIYRVGPLSGANVLTF

size: few
length: 12
J: TRBJ1-1
V: TRBV30
CDR3: CAWSVNEGEAFF

size: many
length: 17
J: TRBJ1-5
V: TRBV30
CDR3: CAWSFGDRGDGNQPQHF